This T cell receptor beta chain was captured by sequencing in a study of cytomegalovirus exposure and HLA in healthy donors. PCR was performed using 60 Vbeta and 13 Jbeta primers. Generated by immunoSEQ multiplex PCR, the TCRdb table keeps only in-frame clones and is missing some. Recorded for this sample: under 150,000 clones. V gave up 7 bases and J gave up 2 bases, with 17 bases separating them. The CDR3 runs 15 residues. Germline V gene data show CDR1 as SNHLY and CDR2 as FYNNEI. The TCR was taken from a woman in her forties in good health and CMV-seronegative. The V gene is TRBV2, the J gene TRBJ2-5; D call uncertain. The specimen sequenced was PBMCs. CDR3 amino acids: CASIRRLEKQETQYF. DNA for the CDR3: TGTGCCAGCATCCGCCGCCTTGAGAAACAAGAGACCCAGTACTTC.